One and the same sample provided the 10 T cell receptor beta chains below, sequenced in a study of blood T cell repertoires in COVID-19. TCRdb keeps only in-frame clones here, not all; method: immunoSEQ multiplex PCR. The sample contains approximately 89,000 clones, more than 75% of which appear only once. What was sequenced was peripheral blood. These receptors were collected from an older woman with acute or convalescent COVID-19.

The CDR3 sequence is CASSKTIRLAGSTDTQYF. CDR3 bases: TGTGCCAGCAGCAAAACTATTCGACTAGCGGGGAGCACAGATACGCAGTATTTT. The V gene is TRBV7-2, the J gene TRBJ2-3; 11 nucleotides match TRBD2. The V gene end was trimmed by 5 bases and the J gene end by 0 bases; junction bases not matched to a gene: 10. CDR3 length: 18 residues. Germline V lookup: CDR1 SGHTA, CDR2 FQGNSA. The full variable domain, with the rest looked up from reference TRBV7-2 and TRBJ2-3, is GAGVSQSPSNKVTEKGKDVELRCDPISGHTALYWYRQSLGQGLEFLIYFQGNSAPDKSGLPSDRFSAERTGGSVSTLTIQRTQQEDSAVYLCASSKTIRLAGSTDTQYFGPGTRLTVL.

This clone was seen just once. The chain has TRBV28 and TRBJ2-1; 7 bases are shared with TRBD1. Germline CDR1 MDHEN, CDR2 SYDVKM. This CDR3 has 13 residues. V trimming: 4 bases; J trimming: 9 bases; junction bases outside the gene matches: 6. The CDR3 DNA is TGTGCCAGCAGTTCGGGACAGCCGTCTGAGCAGTTCTTC. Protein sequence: CASSSGQPSEQFF. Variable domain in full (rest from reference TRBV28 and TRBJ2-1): DVKVTQSSRYLVKRTGEKVFLECVQDMDHENMFWYRQDPGLGLRLIYFSYDVKMKEKGDIPEGYSVSREKKERFSLILESASTNQTSMYLCASSSGQPSEQFFGPGTRLTVL.

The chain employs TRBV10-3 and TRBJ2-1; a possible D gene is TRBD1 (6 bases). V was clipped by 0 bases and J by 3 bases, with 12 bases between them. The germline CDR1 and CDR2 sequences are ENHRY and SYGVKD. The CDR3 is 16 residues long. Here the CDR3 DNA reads TGTGCCATCAGTGAGTCTGAGGGGGTCCGCTACAATGAGCAGTTCTTC. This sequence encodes CAISESEGVRYNEQFF.

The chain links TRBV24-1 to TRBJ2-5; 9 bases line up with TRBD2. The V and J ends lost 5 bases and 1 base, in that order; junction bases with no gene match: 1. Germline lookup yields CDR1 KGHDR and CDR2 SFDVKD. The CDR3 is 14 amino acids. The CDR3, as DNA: TGTGCCACCAGTGTTAGCGGGAGCCAAGAGACCCAGTACTTC. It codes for CATSVSGSQETQYF.

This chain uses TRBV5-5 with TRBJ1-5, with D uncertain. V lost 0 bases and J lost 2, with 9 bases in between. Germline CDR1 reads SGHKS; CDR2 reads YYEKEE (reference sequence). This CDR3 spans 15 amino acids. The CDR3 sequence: CASSLGRQGNQPQHF. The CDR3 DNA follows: TGTGCCAGCAGCTTGGGACGACAAGGCAATCAGCCCCAGCATTTT.

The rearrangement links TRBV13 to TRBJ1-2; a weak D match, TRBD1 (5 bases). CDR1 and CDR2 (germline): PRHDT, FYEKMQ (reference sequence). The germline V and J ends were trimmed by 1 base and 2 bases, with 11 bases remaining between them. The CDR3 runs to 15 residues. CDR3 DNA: TGTGCCAGCAGCTTAGCCTCTCAGGGAAACTATGGCTACACCTTC. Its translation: CASSLASQGNYGYTF.

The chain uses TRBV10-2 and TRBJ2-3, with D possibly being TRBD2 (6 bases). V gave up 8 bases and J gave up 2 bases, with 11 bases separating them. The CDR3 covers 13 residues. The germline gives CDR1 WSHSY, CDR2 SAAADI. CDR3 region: CASYSGLTDTQYF. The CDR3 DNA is TGCGCCAGCTATTCGGGACTCACAGATACGCAGTATTTT.

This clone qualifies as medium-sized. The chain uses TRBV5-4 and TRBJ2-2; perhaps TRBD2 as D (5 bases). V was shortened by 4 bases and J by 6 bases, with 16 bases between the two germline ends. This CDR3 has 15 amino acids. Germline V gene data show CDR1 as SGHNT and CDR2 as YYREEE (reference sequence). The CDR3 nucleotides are TGTGCCAGCAGCCCTGGCAGAGGGCAGTCCGGGGAGCTGTTTTTT. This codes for CASSPGRGQSGELFF.

CDR3 in DNA: TGTGCCAGCAGCTTAGCGCGGGGGCTGAACACCGGGGAGCTGTTTTTT. Residues: CASSLARGLNTGELFF. The gene calls are TRBV7-7 and TRBJ2-2; D is perhaps TRBD2 (7 bases). Between the trimmed V and J ends, which lost 0 bases and 1 base, there was a span of 9 bases. The CDR3 runs 16 residues. Germline CDR1 is SSHAT and CDR2 is FNYEAQ (reference sequence).

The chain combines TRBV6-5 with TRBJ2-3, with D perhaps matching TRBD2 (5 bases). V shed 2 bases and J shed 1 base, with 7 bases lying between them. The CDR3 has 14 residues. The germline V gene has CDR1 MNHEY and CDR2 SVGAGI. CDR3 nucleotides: TGTGCCAGCAGTTACGCGGAGGGCACAGATACGCAGTATTTT. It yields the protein CASSYAEGTDTQYF.